This T cell receptor beta chain was sequenced during a study of shared clonotypes between healthy human individuals. Data came from immunoSEQ multiplex PCR; TCRdb stores just in-frame clones and leaves some out. Seen here are 1.4 million or so clones, about 98.5% observed once, and the top ten hold 0.36%. CDR1 is MNHNS and CDR2 is SASEGT in the germline V gene. The CDR3 spans 16 residues. J was trimmed by 5 bases and V by 1 base; bases with no gene match: 7. The TCR was taken from a man aged 25 to 40 in good health. Sequencing input: naive CD4+ T cells sorted from blood. Subset: CD45RA+ positively selected. The genes are TRBV6-1 and TRBJ2-2; 7 nucleotides line up with TRBD2. CDR3 nucleotide sequence: TGTGCCAGCAGTGAAGTTGCGGGAGCGGGTACCGGGGAGCTGTTTTTT. Translation: CASSEVAGAGTGELFF.